Listed here is a single TCR beta chain. Antigen unknown. This sample stems from a study of beta chain features in type 1 diabetes. Purities over 98% were achieved in all sorted populations. Trimming took 2 bases from V and 7 from J; bases not matched to a gene: 9. This CDR3 is built from 18 residues. Germline CDR1 reads MDHEN; CDR2 reads SYDVKM. General study findings and limits: A moderate, significant TCRB CDR3 shortening appeared in type 1 diabetes across four CD4+ subsets. Patients' naive, central memory and regulatory TCRB repertoires appeared more alike than those of healthy donors.

As every portion of the isolated RNA was reverse transcribed, the sequencing read expressed TCRB transcripts. Sequencing was performed with immunoSEQ multiplex PCR; in TCRdb, only in-frame clones are kept and a portion is missing. The data hold 680,000 or so clones, with around an eighth observed a single time. The sequenced sample was naive CD4+ T cells from blood. The receptor comes from a man aged 18-30 years with type 1 diabetes. This chain links TRBV28 with TRBJ2-1, with 15 bases aligning to TRBD2. CDR3 DNA sequence: TGTGCCAGCAGTTTAGGGTCGGGACTAGCGGGGGGACCAAATGAGCAGTTCTTC. Amino acids: CASSLGSGLAGGPNEQFF.